These 25 T cell receptor beta chains were sequenced from one sample in a study of T cells in Graves' hyperthyroidism and ophthalmopathy (dated by TCRdb to between 2017 and 2020). The library relied on multiplex PCR. Sequencer: Illumina HiSeq 2000. The TCR beta CDR3 regions were amplified from RNA transcripts. A first-round RT-PCR of the TCR CDR3 used the HTBI primer set with the Qiagen OneStep RT-PCR kit. The public reads were run again by TCRdb, first through fastp at Q25 and then through MiXCR, and only productive beta chains were kept. Rows with a matching CDR3 protein are joined into one entry that keeps the most common DNA and genes. The sample table lists 600,000 to 850,000 distinct CDR3 sequences, around a sixth of them with a count of one. The ten largest clones represent approximately 16% of the sample. The sample consisted of blood. The receptors originated from a woman aged 50 to 60 with Graves' hyperthyroidism that later progressed to Graves' ophthalmopathy.

Details on this clonotype: A clone one base away is much larger, so this may be a read error. The chain is built from TRBV20-1 and TRBJ2-3, with a tentative D call TRBD2 (5 bases). Germline assignment: CDR1 DFQATT and CDR2 SNEGSKA (reference sequence). This CDR3 is 14 amino acids long. Trimming took 0 bases from V and 4 from J, leaving 11 bases between them. The CDR3 DNA is TGCAGTGCTAGAGACGAGGGCCCCGCAGATACGCAGTATTTT. Translated, it gives CSARDEGPADTQYF.

This clonotype came up many times. The V call is TRBV20-1, the J call TRBJ2-3; D is perhaps TRBD1 (6 bases). V was shortened by 0 bases and J by 1 base, with 14 bases between the two germline ends. From germline, CDR1 is DFQATT and CDR2 SNEGSKA (reference sequence). This CDR3 contains 16 residues. The CDR3 DNA is TGCAGTGCTAGAGATCATGGGGGCTCTGGCACAGATACGCAGTATTTT. It encodes CSARDHGGSGTDTQYF.

Many counts were recorded for this clonotype. This chain connects TRBV7-2 to TRBJ1-2; TRBD1 might be the D (5 bases). CDR3 size: 12 residues. CDR1 and CDR2 from the germline V gene are SGHTA and FQGNSA. The V end was cut by 2 bases, the J end by 7 bases, with 8 bases between. CDR3 in amino acids: CASSLQGFGYTF. CDR3 coding DNA: TGTGCCAGCAGCTTACAGGGTTTTGGCTACACCTTC.

This clonotype turned up a few times. The chain links TRBV5-1 to TRBJ2-5, with TRBD1 matching 9 bases. Germline lookup yields CDR1 SGHRS and CDR2 YFSETQ. The V and J ends lost 4 bases and 3 bases, in that order; junction bases with no gene match: 4. CDR3 length: 14 residues. The CDR3 sequence is CASSRDRAEETQYF. The CDR3 region has the DNA TGCGCCAGCAGCCGGGACAGGGCCGAAGAGACCCAGTACTTC.

This clonotype appeared many times. This chain connects TRBV29-1 to TRBJ1-1, with D uncertain. Germline CDR1 and CDR2: SQVTM and ANQGSEA. The germline V and J ends were trimmed by 5 bases and 1 base, with 8 bases remaining between them. CDR3 size: 12 residues. CDR3 region: CSVCTANTEAFF. CDR3 in DNA: TGCAGCGTTTGTACGGCGAACACTGAAGCTTTCTTT.

This clonotype was seen a few times. The rearrangement joins TRBV7-9 to TRBJ2-1; D perhaps matches TRBD1 (5 bases). CDR3 length: 15 amino acids. Germline V CDR1 and CDR2: SEHNR, FQNEAQ (reference sequence). V was pared by 5 bases and J by 1 base, with 12 bases between. CDR3: CASSPRTSSYNEQFF. The CDR3 bases are TGTGCCAGCAGCCCCAGGACAAGTTCCTACAATGAGCAGTTCTTC.

This clonotype was seen a handful of times. V usage is TRBV11-2 and J usage is TRBJ1-4; 11 nucleotides line up with TRBD1. Trimming took 5 bases from V and 7 from J; bases not matched to a gene: 6. From germline, CDR1 is SGHAT and CDR2 FQNNGV. This CDR3 is 15 amino acids long. DNA for the CDR3: TGTGCCAGCAGCCCCTGGACAGGGGGCGGTGAAAAACTGTTTTTT. This codes for CASSPWTGGGEKLFF. Looking up the rest from reference TRBV11-2 and TRBJ1-4 gives the full variable domain: EAGVAQSPRYKIIEKRQSVAFWCNPISGHATLYWYQQILGQGPKLLIQFQNNGVVDDSQLPKDRFSAERLKGVDSTLKIQPAKLEDSAVYLCASSPWTGGGEKLFFGSGTQLSVL.

This clonotype has at least ten counts. The gene calls are TRBV14 and TRBJ2-5; 7 bases agree with TRBD2. Germline V lookup: CDR1 SGHDN, CDR2 FVKESK. The CDR3 has 16 residues. V shed 2 bases and J 2 bases; nucleotides not matched to a gene: 8. The CDR3 protein is CASSQSRGGGQETQYF. In DNA, the CDR3 is TGTGCCAGCAGCCAATCTCGAGGCGGGGGACAAGAGACCCAGTACTTC.

This clonotype came up many times. The chain couples TRBV27 to TRBJ2-7; the match to TRBD1 covers 9 bases. Germline loops: CDR1 MNHEY, CDR2 SMNVEV (reference sequence). The CDR3 runs 17 residues. Trimming removed 2 bases from V and 2 bases from J; junction bases left unmatched: 10. Here the CDR3 DNA reads TGTGCCAGCAGTTTACACGGGACAGGGCGAAATCCCTACGAGCAGTACTTC. This codes for CASSLHGTGRNPYEQYF.

The chain uses TRBV29-1 and TRBJ2-3; 7 nucleotides agree with TRBD2. Germline CDR1 reads SQVTM; CDR2 reads ANQGSEA. This CDR3 has 15 amino acids. The trim removed 5 bases at V and 1 base at J, leaving 9 bases unmatched. This CDR3 is CSVLPGAGGTDTQYF. CDR3 coding DNA: TGCAGCGTTCTTCCCGGGGCGGGGGGCACAGATACGCAGTATTTT.

The table lists this clonotype with many counts. CDR3 in amino acids: CASSEAGLARFTDTQYF. CDR3 in DNA: TGTGCCAGCAGTGAAGCAGGACTAGCCCGGTTCACAGATACGCAGTATTTT. This sequence joins TRBV6-1 and TRBJ2-3; 8 positions agree with TRBD2. Losses at the gene ends were 0 bases for V and 2 bases for J; bases not matched to a gene: 7. In germline, CDR1 is MNHNS, CDR2 SASEGT. CDR3 length: 17 residues.

The chain couples TRBV10-3 to TRBJ2-2, with D hard to call. Looked up from germline, CDR1 is ENHRY and CDR2 is SYGVKD. The ends were cut back, 5 bases at V and 0 bases at J, with 16 bases in the middle. The CDR3 covers 17 residues. DNA for the CDR3: TGTGCCATCAGTATTAGAACGACGGATGCGAACACCGGGGAGCTGTTTTTT. Protein sequence: CAISIRTTDANTGELFF.

This clonotype was counted many times. The chain couples TRBV2 to TRBJ1-5, with 7 bases that match TRBD1. Germline values: CDR1 SNHLY, CDR2 FYNNEI. The CDR3 runs to 14 residues. Germline trimming cut 7 bases from V and 1 base from J; bases unmatched to any gene: 4. The CDR3 region is CASTRQGSNQPQHF. For the CDR3, the DNA is TGTGCCAGCACCCGACAGGGAAGCAATCAGCCCCAGCATTTT.

This clonotype has a count of ten or more. V usage is TRBV12-3 or TRBV12-4 and J usage is TRBJ1-1; D is perhaps TRBD1 (5 bases). Trimming took off 4 bases at V and 5 bases at J, with 14 bases between the two ends. The CDR3 loop spans 14 amino acids. The CDR3 sequence is CASSSPREGTEAFF. CDR3 nucleotide sequence: TGTGCCAGCAGTTCTCCACGGGAGGGGACTGAAGCTTTCTTT.

This clonotype was seen at least ten times. J is TRBJ2-1 and V is TRBV11-2; 10 bases align to TRBD2. CDR1 is SGHAT, CDR2 FQNNGV, per germline. The CDR3 runs to 15 residues. V lost 1 base, J lost 6 bases, and 3 bases stayed unmatched. The CDR3 DNA follows: TGTGCCAGCAGCTTAGGAGCGGGGGGGCCCAATGAGCAGTTCTTC. It codes for CASSLGAGGPNEQFF.

This chain joins TRBV9 and TRBJ1-1; TRBD1 is a possible D gene (5 bases). This CDR3 comprises 15 residues. The germline gives CDR1 SGDLS, CDR2 YYNGEE. Trimming shortened V by 2 bases and J by 3 bases, and 14 bases separated the two germline ends. The CDR3 coding sequence is TGTGCCAGCAGCGTGACGGGAGGGGTGTACACTGAAGCTTTCTTT. Amino acid sequence: CASSVTGGVYTEAFF.

This clonotype was picked up many times. V usage is TRBV5-1 and J usage is TRBJ1-5, with 8 bases that match TRBD1. CDR3 size: 16 residues. Germline assignment: CDR1 SGHRS and CDR2 YFSETQ. Losses at the gene ends were 0 bases for V and 4 bases for J; bases not matched to a gene: 6. The CDR3 is CASSLVPGGENQPQHF. The CDR3 bases are TGCGCCAGCAGCTTGGTCCCAGGGGGCGAAAATCAGCCCCAGCATTTT.

In this sample, this clonotype turned up many times. This chain joins TRBV6-1 and TRBJ1-5, with 9 bases that match TRBD1. The CDR3 length is 18 residues. The trim removed 2 bases at V and 5 bases at J, leaving 13 bases unmatched. The germline V gene encodes CDR1 MNHNS and CDR2 SASEGT. The CDR3, as DNA: TGTGCCAGCAGTGAATTAGGGGGACAGGGAGGAAGGTATCAGCCCCAGCATTTT. It encodes CASSELGGQGGRYQPQHF.

Many counts were recorded for this clonotype. The genes are TRBV20-1 and TRBJ2-1; no definite D call. Germline CDR1 reads DFQATT; CDR2 reads SNEGSKA (reference sequence). The V gene lost 3 bases and the J gene lost 0 bases, with 9 bases spanning the gap. The CDR3 contains 14 residues. In nucleotides, the CDR3 is TGCAGTGCTAGTCGTGTGAGCTCCTACAATGAGCAGTTCTTC. It encodes CSASRVSSYNEQFF.

This clonotype was counted many times. This chain connects TRBV5-1 to TRBJ1-1; 8 bases agree with TRBD1. Germline loops: CDR1 SGHRS, CDR2 YFSETQ. V dropped 4 bases and J dropped 3; count of bases not matched to a gene: 11. The CDR3 totals 16 residues. For the CDR3, the DNA is TGCGCCAGCAGCCGGCTGGGGACAGGTAGTGACACTGAAGCTTTCTTT. Amino acids: CASSRLGTGSDTEAFF.

This rearrangement joins TRBV7-9 to TRBJ2-1; 13 nucleotides align to TRBD2. CDR1 SEHNR and CDR2 FQNEAQ come from the germline V gene (reference sequence). The CDR3 has 19 residues. The junction had 10 bases not matched to a gene; V was cut back by 2 bases and J by 3 bases. The CDR3 protein is CASSLTGLAGILNYNEQFF. CDR3 nucleotide sequence: TGTGCCAGCAGCTTAACGGGACTAGCGGGGATTCTTAACTACAATGAGCAGTTCTTC.

The table lists this clonotype with many counts. The gene calls are TRBV3-1 and TRBJ1-5; 8 bases are shared with TRBD1. CDR1 is LGHDT, CDR2 YNNKEL, per germline (reference sequence). The CDR3 is made up of 17 amino acids. After removal of 2 bases from V and 5 bases from J, the junction contained 11 bases not matched to a gene. The CDR3 spells CASSQLPGGEGHQPQHF. The CDR3 region has the DNA TGTGCCAGCAGCCAACTACCAGGGGGCGAGGGTCATCAGCCCCAGCATTTT.

The chain is built from TRBV5-1 and TRBJ1-5, with TRBD1 as a possible D gene (6 bases). CDR1 is SGHRS and CDR2 is YFSETQ in the germline V gene. This CDR3 contains 16 residues. V shed 0 bases and J shed 4 bases, with 14 bases lying between them. CDR3 sequence reads: CASSLEAGALNQPQHF. CDR3 sequence (DNA): TGCGCCAGCAGCTTGGAAGCAGGGGCCCTTAATCAGCCCCAGCATTTT.

This clonotype was seen repeatedly, ten times or more. V and J are TRBV5-1 and TRBJ2-2, with a weak D call TRBD1 (5 bases). The CDR3 spans 14 residues. The V and J ends lost 2 bases and 1 base respectively, with 6 bases between them. Germline CDR1 and CDR2: SGHRS and YFSETQ. The DNA for the CDR3 is TGCGCCAGCAGCTTCGACAGGAACACCGGGGAGCTGTTTTTT. Protein: CASSFDRNTGELFF.

This chain uses TRBV6-1 with TRBJ1-2, with D perhaps TRBD1 (5 bases). The CDR3 runs to 15 residues. The V end was cut by 5 bases, the J end by 4 bases, with 17 bases between. Germline V gives CDR1 MNHNS, CDR2 SASEGT. The CDR3 bases are TGTGCCAGCAGTCCCACCTCTACAGGATTCTATGGCTACACCTTC. Its translation is CASSPTSTGFYGYTF.